This entry lists 8 T cell receptor beta chains sequenced from one sample in a study of long-term antiretroviral therapy in people with HIV. At survey level, the immunoSEQ assay was run in its v3.0 version. Profiling relied on immunoSEQ multiplex PCR, and the TCRdb table lists in-frame clones only, not all of them. In the table there are 20,000 to 25,000 clones, over 90% of which are singletons. The material sequenced was unsorted PBMCs, taken 7.6 years after starting antiretroviral therapy. These receptors were obtained from a middle-aged woman with HIV.

J is TRBJ1-6 and V is TRBV7-2; possible D gene TRBD1, 5 bases. The CDR3 extends over 17 amino acids. The V gene's germline CDR1 is SGHTA and CDR2 FQGNSA. The V gene lost 1 base and the J gene lost 3 bases, with 13 bases spanning the gap. CDR3 DNA: TGTGCCAGCAGCTTAGTAGGAGGGACTTTCTATAATTCACCCCTCCACTTT. Translation: CASSLVGGTFYNSPLHF.

This chain joins TRBV6-5 and TRBJ1-3; D is ambiguous. This CDR3 region has 15 residues. Between the trimmed V and J ends, which lost 3 bases and 4 bases, there was a span of 13 bases. Germline V lookup: CDR1 MNHEY, CDR2 SVGAGI. CDR3 in amino acids: CASSYSRSVGNTIYF. Here the CDR3 DNA reads TGTGCCAGCAGTTATTCGCGTTCGGTGGGAAACACCATATATTTT.

This chain connects TRBV5-6 to TRBJ1-5; D is undetermined. Per the germline V gene, CDR1 is SGHDT and CDR2 is YYEEEE. V gave up 2 bases and J gave up 5 bases, with 5 bases separating them. This CDR3 comprises 12 residues. CDR3 in amino acids: CASSFGDQPQHF. The CDR3 region has the DNA TGTGCCAGCAGCTTCGGTGATCAGCCCCAGCATTTT.

J is TRBJ1-2 and V is TRBV15, with TRBD1 as a possible D gene (5 bases). The CDR3 spans 12 residues. Germline V gene sequence: CDR1 LNHNV, CDR2 YYDKDF (reference sequence). V was trimmed by 5 bases and J by 8 bases, leaving 12 bases between them. CDR3 loop: CATSGGVSGYTF. The CDR3 DNA reads TGTGCCACCAGCGGGGGGGTGTCGGGCTACACCTTC.

The chain uses TRBV9 and TRBJ2-3; no definite D call. Trimming removed 4 bases at V and 0 bases at J, with 12 bases between. The CDR3 sequence is 15 residues long. Germline V gene sequence: CDR1 SGDLS, CDR2 YYNGEE. CDR3 DNA: TGTGCCAGCAGCCCCCTCCCCGGGAGCACAGATACGCAGTATTTT. Protein sequence: CASSPLPGSTDTQYF.

V and J are TRBV2 and TRBJ2-2; D gene unclear. V lost 8 bases, J lost 0 bases, and 4 bases lay in between. This CDR3 spans 12 amino acids. Germline V gene data show CDR1 as SNHLY and CDR2 as FYNNEI. The CDR3 here is CASVTNTGELFF. The CDR3 bases are TGTGCCAGCGTTACGAACACCGGGGAGCTGTTTTTT.

The CDR3 nucleotides read TGTGCCAGTACGCTCGAACAGGGACGCGAGCAGTACTTC. It translates to CASTLEQGREQYF. J is TRBJ2-7 and V is TRBV5-4; tentatively, D is TRBD1 (6 bases). Between the trimmed V and J ends, which lost 8 bases and 6 bases, there was a span of 18 bases. CDR1 is SGHNT and CDR2 is YYREEE in the germline V gene (reference sequence). The CDR3 sequence is 13 residues long.

This rearrangement joins TRBV30 to TRBJ2-7, with D unresolved. This CDR3 is 11 amino acids long. From germline, CDR1 is GTSNPN and CDR2 SVGIG (reference sequence). The V and J ends lost 1 base and 4 bases respectively, with 5 bases between them. CDR3 coding DNA: TGTGCCTGGAGTGCCCCGTACGAGCAGTACTTC. This gives the protein CAWSAPYEQYF.